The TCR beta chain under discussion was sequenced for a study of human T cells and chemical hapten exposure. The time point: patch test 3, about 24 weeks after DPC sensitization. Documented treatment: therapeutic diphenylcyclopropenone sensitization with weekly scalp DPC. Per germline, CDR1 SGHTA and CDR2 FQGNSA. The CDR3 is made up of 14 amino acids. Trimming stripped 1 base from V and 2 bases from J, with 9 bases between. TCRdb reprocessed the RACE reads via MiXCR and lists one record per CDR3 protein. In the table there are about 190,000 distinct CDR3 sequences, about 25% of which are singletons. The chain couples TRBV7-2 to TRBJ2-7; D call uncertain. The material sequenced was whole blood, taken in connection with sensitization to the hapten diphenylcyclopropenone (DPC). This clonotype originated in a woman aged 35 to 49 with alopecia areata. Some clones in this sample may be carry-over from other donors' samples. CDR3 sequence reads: CASSLEVLAYEQYF. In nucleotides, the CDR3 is TGTGCCAGCAGCTTAGAAGTTCTAGCCTACGAGCAGTACTTC.